Shown below are 21 T cell receptor beta chains from a single sample sequenced in a study of identical twins. One entry per CDR3 protein, called by TCRdb with MiXCR from the 5' RACE reads. The data show approximately 700,000 distinct CDR3 sequences, with approximately 18% seen just once and about 12% held by the top ten. These data also formed part of another study, on T cells expressing NK-cell markers.

Material for sequencing was PBMCs. These receptors were obtained from a woman aged 18-29 years in good health.

The chain employs TRBV4-3 and TRBJ2-7; D call uncertain. The CDR3 covers 14 residues. Trimming removed 0 bases from V and 3 bases from J, with 9 bases in between. Germline assignment: CDR1 LGHNA and CDR2 YSLEER. In DNA form, the CDR3 reads TGCGCCAGCAGCCAAGATACTGGCGGCTACGAGCAGTACTTC. This translates into CASSQDTGGYEQYF.

This clonotype has a handful of counts. The rearrangement links TRBV10-3 to TRBJ2-2; TRBD2 aligns across 8 bases. The V gene's germline CDR1 is ENHRY and CDR2 SYGVKD. The CDR3 is 15 amino acids. Trimming removed 7 bases from V and 6 bases from J; junction bases left unmatched: 10. The CDR3 DNA is TGTGCCATCATGGGCTGGAGCGGGAGAGCCGGGGAGCTGTTTTTT. Amino acid sequence: CAIMGWSGRAGELFF.

V usage is TRBV30 and J usage is TRBJ2-1, with D perhaps matching TRBD1 (5 bases). The ends were cut back, 2 bases at V and 4 bases at J, with 12 bases in the middle. This CDR3 has 14 amino acids. CDR1 and CDR2 (germline): GTSNPN, SVGIG (reference sequence). The CDR3 nucleotides read TGTGCCTGGAGTAGTAAAGGGGCATACAATGAGCAGTTCTTC. It yields the protein CAWSSKGAYNEQFF.

The CDR3 is CASSLGGDRRTDTQYF. The CDR3 coding sequence is TGTGCCAGCAGCTTAGGTGGGGACCGGAGGACAGATACGCAGTATTTT. The chain combines TRBV7-2 with TRBJ2-3, with D perhaps being TRBD1 or TRBD2 (5 bases each). With 1 base removed from V and 3 bases from J, the gap between germline ends came to 14 bases. Germline V lookup: CDR1 SGHTA, CDR2 FQGNSA. The CDR3 length is 16 residues.

This clonotype has a handful of counts. The chain uses TRBV12-3 or TRBV12-4 and TRBJ2-5; TRBD1 matches at 7 bases. This CDR3 is built from 13 residues. V was pared by 6 bases and J by 7 bases, with 8 bases of the junction left unmatched. In DNA form, the CDR3 reads TGTGCCAGCAGCCAAGGGGGCCTCGGGACCCAGTACTTC. Translation: CASSQGGLGTQYF.

This clonotype was seen a handful of times. The V call is TRBV6-2 or TRBV6-3, the J call TRBJ2-7; D is possibly TRBD1 (5 bases). Trimming shortened V by 8 bases and J by 0 bases, and 14 bases separated the two germline ends. The germline gives CDR1 MNHEY, CDR2 SVGEGT. The CDR3 loop spans 14 amino acids. CDR3 loop: CASQRQSNSYEQYF. The DNA for the CDR3 is TGTGCCAGCCAACGACAGAGCAACTCCTACGAGCAGTACTTC.

The chain couples TRBV28 to TRBJ2-7; no firm D call. Trimming left V 4 bases short and J 4 bases short, with 11 bases between. Germline loops: CDR1 MDHEN, CDR2 SYDVKM. CDR3 length: 13 residues. CDR3 sequence (DNA): TGTGCCAGCAGTTACGCAAACAAGTACGAGCAGTACTTC. Its translation is CASSYANKYEQYF.

The rearrangement uses TRBV20-1 and TRBJ2-7; D not certain. Trimming took 3 bases from V and 1 from J, leaving 7 bases between them. Germline lookup yields CDR1 DFQATT and CDR2 SNEGSKA (reference sequence). The CDR3 covers 12 residues. DNA for the CDR3: TGCAGTGCTAGGAGGCCGTCCTACGAGCAGTACTTC. Encoded protein: CSARRPSYEQYF.

The J gene is TRBJ2-7, the V gene TRBV10-2, with 13 positions matching TRBD2. Germline CDR1 is WSHSY and CDR2 is SAAADI. The junction had 10 bases not matched to a gene; V was cut back by 6 bases and J by 2 bases. The CDR3 covers 17 residues. CDR3 coding DNA: TGCGCCAGCAGAGGCCTCCAACTAGCGGGAGGGACCTACGAGCAGTACTTC. Translating it yields CASRGLQLAGGTYEQYF.

This chain uses TRBV18 with TRBJ2-3; D unresolved. V was cut by 0 bases and J by 4 bases, with 17 bases left in between. CDR3 length equals 17 residues. The germline V gene encodes CDR1 KGHSH and CDR2 LQKENI. The CDR3 region is CASSPPSPVLGADTQYF. Written as DNA, the CDR3 is TGTGCCAGCTCACCACCGTCGCCAGTCCTGGGCGCAGATACGCAGTATTTT.

The chain joins TRBV29-1 to TRBJ2-2, with D possibly being TRBD1 or TRBD2 (5 bases each). CDR3 length equals 13 residues. The ends were cut back, 8 bases at V and 4 bases at J, with 14 bases in the middle. CDR1 and CDR2 (germline): SQVTM, ANQGSEA. The CDR3 is CSFRGEGTGELFF. The CDR3 DNA reads as TGCAGCTTTAGGGGTGAGGGCACCGGGGAGCTGTTTTTT.

This chain joins TRBV2 and TRBJ2-7; D unclear. Trimming cost V 3 bases and J 5 bases, with 14 bases left between them. The CDR3 consists of 14 residues. CDR1 is SNHLY and CDR2 is FYNNEI in the germline V gene. The CDR3 region is CASSDLVRPDEQYF. The CDR3 bases are TGTGCCAGCAGTGATTTGGTCCGACCAGACGAGCAGTACTTC. The variable domain in full, with the rest retrieved from reference TRBV2 and TRBJ2-7, is EPEVTQTPSHQVTQMGQEVILRCVPISNHLYFYWYRQILGQKVEFLVSFYNNEISEKSEIFDDQFSVERPDGSNFTLKIRSTKLEDSAMYFCASSDLVRPDEQYFGPGTRLTVT.

The chain employs TRBV5-1 and TRBJ2-2; 12 nucleotides line up with TRBD2. V lost 5 bases to trimming and J lost 5 bases; unmatched junction nucleotides: 7. The CDR3 covers 16 residues. CDR1 and CDR2 (germline): SGHRS, YFSETQ. As DNA, the CDR3 is TGCGCCAGCAGTACTAGCGGGGGGTATGGAACCGGGGAGCTGTTTTTT. This gives the protein CASSTSGGYGTGELFF.

The V call is TRBV12-3 or TRBV12-4, the J call TRBJ1-1; unclear D gene. V dropped 5 bases and J dropped 4 bases, with 11 bases sitting between them. The CDR3 is 13 amino acids. CDR3 nucleotide sequence: TGTGCCAGCAGTCCGGGCAGGCGCACTGAAGCTTTCTTT. It encodes CASSPGRRTEAFF.

A few counts support this clonotype. This chain links TRBV12-3 or TRBV12-4 with TRBJ2-7; 7 bases fit TRBD2. V dropped 2 bases and J dropped 4; count of bases not matched to a gene: 8. CDR3 length equals 15 residues. The DNA for the CDR3 is TGTGCCAGCAGTTTACGGGGGGAATTTAATTACGAGCAGTACTTC. Encoded protein: CASSLRGEFNYEQYF.

The chain has TRBV23-1 and TRBJ2-1; 7 bases line up with TRBD2. TRBV23-1 is annotated as an ORF whose role is uncertain. Trimming at V came to 0 bases and at J to 3 bases, leaving 11 bases not matched to a gene. This CDR3 spans 18 amino acids. CDR3 nucleotide sequence: TGCGCCAGCAGTCAATCGGAGGACCGGGACTATTACTACAATGAGCAGTTCTTC. Translation: CASSQSEDRDYYYNEQFF.

This sequence joins TRBV6-1 and TRBJ2-3, with 10 bases aligning to TRBD2. This CDR3 comprises 16 residues. The germline V gene has CDR1 MNHNS and CDR2 SASEGT. Unmatched junction bases numbered 9, after V lost 6 bases and J lost 3 bases. In DNA form, the CDR3 reads TGTGCCAGCAGCCAGAAGCGGGGGGGCCGGACAGATACGCAGTATTTT. It encodes CASSQKRGGRTDTQYF.

Only a few counts were recorded for this clonotype. This chain joins TRBV20-1 and TRBJ2-1; 13 bases align to TRBD2. The germline CDR1 and CDR2 sequences are DFQATT and SNEGSKA (reference sequence). The CDR3 totals 16 residues. The J segment lost 2 bases and the V segment lost 6 bases, leaving 7 bases of the junction unmatched. The CDR3 sequence is CSAEGTSGKTYNEQFF. The CDR3 coding sequence is TGCAGTGCAGAGGGGACTAGCGGGAAGACCTACAATGAGCAGTTCTTC.

Ten or more counts support this clonotype. The chain recombines TRBV13 with TRBJ2-1, with D uncertain. CDR1 and CDR2 (germline): PRHDT, FYEKMQ (reference sequence). This CDR3 spans 13 amino acids. Between the trimmed V and J ends, which lost 3 bases and 5 bases, there was a span of 8 bases. CDR3 sequence: CASSFTRNNEQFF. In DNA form, the CDR3 reads TGTGCCAGCAGCTTTACGCGGAACAATGAGCAGTTCTTC.

This chain uses TRBV20-1 with TRBJ2-1, with a tentative D call TRBD1 (6 bases). CDR1 is DFQATT and CDR2 is SNEGSKA in the germline V gene (reference sequence). Trimming removed 5 bases at V and 7 bases at J, with 12 bases between. This CDR3 has 12 residues. CDR3 sequence (DNA): TGCAGTGCTCCCCCAGGACAGAATGAGCAGTTCTTC. Translation: CSAPPGQNEQFF.

There are a few counts of this clonotype. The V gene is TRBV6-2 or TRBV6-3, the J gene TRBJ1-2; D is unclear. Germline loops: CDR1 MNHEY, CDR2 SVGEGT. This CDR3 is 13 amino acids long. Trimming shortened V by 8 bases and J by 4 bases, and 14 bases separated the two germline ends. CDR3 in amino acids: CASVTRVPYGYTF. CDR3 nucleotide sequence: TGTGCCAGCGTGACTCGAGTCCCCTATGGCTACACCTTC.